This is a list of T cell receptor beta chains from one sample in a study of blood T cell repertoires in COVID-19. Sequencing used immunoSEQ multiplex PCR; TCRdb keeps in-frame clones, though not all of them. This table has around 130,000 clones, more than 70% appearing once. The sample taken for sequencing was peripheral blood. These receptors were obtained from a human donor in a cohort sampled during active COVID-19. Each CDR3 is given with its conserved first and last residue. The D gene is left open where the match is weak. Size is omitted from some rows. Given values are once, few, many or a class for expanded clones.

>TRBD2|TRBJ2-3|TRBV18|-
CASSPLAGGTDTQYF
TGTGCCAGCTCACCACTAGCGGGGGGGACAGATACGCAGTATTTT
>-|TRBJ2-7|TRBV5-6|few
CASSLAFEQYF
TGTGCCAGCAGCTTGGCCTTTGAGCAGTACTTC
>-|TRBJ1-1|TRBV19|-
CASSTKQNTEAFF
TGTGCCAGTAGTACGAAACAGAACACTGAAGCTTTCTTT
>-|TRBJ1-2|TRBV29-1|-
CSAQTGSYGYTF
TGCAGCGCCCAGACAGGTTCCTATGGCTACACCTTC
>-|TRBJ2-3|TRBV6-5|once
CASSYLTSTDTQYF
TGTGCCAGCAGTTACTTAACTAGCACAGATACGCAGTATTTT
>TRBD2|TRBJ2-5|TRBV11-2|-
CASTPGLAAQETQYF
TGTGCCAGCACGCCGGGACTAGCGGCTCAAGAGACCCAGTACTTC
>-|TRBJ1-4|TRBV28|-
CASSLTSGSNNEKLFF
TGTGCCAGCAGTTTAACTTCAGGGTCTAATAATGAAAAACTGTTTTTT
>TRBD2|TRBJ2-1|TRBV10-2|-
CASSEGREKSEQFF
TGCGCCAGCAGTGAAGGGCGGGAGAAGTCTGAGCAGTTCTTC
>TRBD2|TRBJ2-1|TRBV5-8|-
CASSLVSLASGRPFYNEQFF
TGTGCCAGCAGCTTGGTGTCTTTAGCTAGCGGGAGGCCCTTTTACAATGAGCAGTTCTTC
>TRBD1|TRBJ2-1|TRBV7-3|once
CASSLTPYPGQGINEQFF
TGTGCCAGCAGCTTGACCCCCTATCCGGGACAGGGTATCAATGAGCAGTTCTTC
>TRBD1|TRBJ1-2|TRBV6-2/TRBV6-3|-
CASSYSSRGRGDYGYTF
TGTGCCAGCAGTTACTCGTCAAGGGGGCGAGGGGACTATGGCTACACCTTC
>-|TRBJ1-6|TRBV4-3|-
CASSQENRAYNSPLHF
TGCGCCAGCAGCCAAGAAAACAGGGCCTATAATTCACCCCTCCACTTT
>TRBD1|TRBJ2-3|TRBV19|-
CASTRTGSDTQYF
TGTGCCAGTACCAGGACAGGGTCAGATACGCAGTATTTT
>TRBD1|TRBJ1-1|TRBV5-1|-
CASSPGQGATEAFF
TGCGCCAGCAGCCCGGGACAGGGGGCCACTGAAGCTTTCTTT
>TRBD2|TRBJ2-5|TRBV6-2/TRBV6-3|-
CASSPFGGALETQYF
TGTGCCAGCAGCCCGTTCGGGGGGGCCCTTGAGACCCAGTACTTC
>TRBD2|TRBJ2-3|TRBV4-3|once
CASSQDLLAGGSTDTQYF
TGCGCCAGCAGCCAAGATCTACTAGCGGGGGGGTCGACAGATACGCAGTATTTT